The clone carrying this T cell receptor (beta chain) was recorded many times. What it recognizes is unknown. Looked up from germline, CDR1 is SGHVS and CDR2 is FNYEAQ. The CDR3 has 15 amino acids. Trimming left V 4 bases short and J 2 bases short, with 12 bases between. Findings of the study overall: Greatest tumor Treg TCR overlap was with tumor naive CD4+ cells.

TCRdb used MiXCR to reprocess the 5' RACE reads, holding one entry per CDR3 protein. The sample carries about 32,000 distinct CDR3 sequences, less than 25% recorded once. The clonotype was recovered from a female donor with breast cancer. Specimen: memory CD4+ T cells sorted from blood. Subset reported: memory CD4+ T cells, CD4+CD45RO+CD25-. V and J are TRBV7-6 and TRBJ2-1, with D possibly being TRBD2 (6 bases). CDR3: CASSSTGDPYNEQFF. The CDR3 DNA reads TGTGCCAGCAGCTCTACGGGAGACCCCTACAATGAGCAGTTCTTC. The full variable domain, its missing parts supplied by reference TRBV7-6 and TRBJ2-1, is GAGVSQSPRYKVTKRGQDVALRCDPISGHVSLYWYRQALGQGPEFLTYFNYEAQQDKSGLPNDRFSAERPEGSISTLTIQRTEQRDSAMYRCASSSTGDPYNEQFFGPGTRLTVL.